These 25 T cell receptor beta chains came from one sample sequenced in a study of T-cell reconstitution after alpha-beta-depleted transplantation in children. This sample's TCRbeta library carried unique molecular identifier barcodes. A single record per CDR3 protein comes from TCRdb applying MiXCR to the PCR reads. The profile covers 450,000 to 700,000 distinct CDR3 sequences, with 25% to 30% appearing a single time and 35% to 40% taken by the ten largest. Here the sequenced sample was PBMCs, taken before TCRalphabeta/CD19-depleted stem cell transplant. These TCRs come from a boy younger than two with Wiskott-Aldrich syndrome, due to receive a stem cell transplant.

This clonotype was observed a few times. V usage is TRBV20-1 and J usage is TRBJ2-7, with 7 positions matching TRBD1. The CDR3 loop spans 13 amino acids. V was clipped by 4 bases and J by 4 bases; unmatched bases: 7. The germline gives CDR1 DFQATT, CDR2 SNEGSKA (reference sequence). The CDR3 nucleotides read TGCAGTGCTAAGGACAGGCCCGTTTACGAGCAGTACTTC. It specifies CSAKDRPVYEQYF.

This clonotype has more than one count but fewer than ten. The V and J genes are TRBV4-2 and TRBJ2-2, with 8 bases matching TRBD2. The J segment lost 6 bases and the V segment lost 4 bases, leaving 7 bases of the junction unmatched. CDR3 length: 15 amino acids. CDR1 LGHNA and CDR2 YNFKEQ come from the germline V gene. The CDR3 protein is CASSPGLGGSGELFF. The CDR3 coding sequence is TGTGCCAGCAGCCCGGGACTAGGGGGGTCCGGGGAGCTGTTTTTT.

The CDR3 protein is CASSPRTSGRVRYEQFF. CDR3 coding DNA: TGTGCCAGCAGCCCCCGGACTAGCGGGAGGGTTCGGTATGAGCAGTTCTTC. The V gene is TRBV3-1, the J gene TRBJ2-1; 15 nucleotides align to TRBD2. Germline assignment: CDR1 LGHDT and CDR2 YNNKEL (reference sequence). The junction had 9 bases not matched to a gene; V was cut back by 4 bases and J by 8 bases. The CDR3 spans 17 residues.

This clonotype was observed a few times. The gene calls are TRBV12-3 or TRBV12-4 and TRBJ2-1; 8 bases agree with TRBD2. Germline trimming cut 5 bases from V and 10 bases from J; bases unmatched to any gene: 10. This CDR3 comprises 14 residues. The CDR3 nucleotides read TGTGCCAGCAGTACATCCGGACTAGCCGGCGAGCAGTTCTTC. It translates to CASSTSGLAGEQFF.

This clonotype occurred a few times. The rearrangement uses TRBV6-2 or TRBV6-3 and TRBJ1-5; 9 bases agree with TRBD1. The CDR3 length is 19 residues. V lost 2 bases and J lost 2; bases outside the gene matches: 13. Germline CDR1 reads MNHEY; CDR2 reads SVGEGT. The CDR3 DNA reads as TGTGCCAGCAGTTACGGCTTCAACAGGGGGCAGGTAGGCAATCAGCCCCAGCATTTT. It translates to CASSYGFNRGQVGNQPQHF.

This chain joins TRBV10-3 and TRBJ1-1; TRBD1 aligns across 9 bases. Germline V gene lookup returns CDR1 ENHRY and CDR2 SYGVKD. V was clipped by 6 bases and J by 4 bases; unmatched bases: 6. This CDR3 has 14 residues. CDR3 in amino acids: CAISRGQGTTEAFF. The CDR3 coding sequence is TGTGCCATCAGCCGGGGACAGGGCACCACTGAAGCTTTCTTT.

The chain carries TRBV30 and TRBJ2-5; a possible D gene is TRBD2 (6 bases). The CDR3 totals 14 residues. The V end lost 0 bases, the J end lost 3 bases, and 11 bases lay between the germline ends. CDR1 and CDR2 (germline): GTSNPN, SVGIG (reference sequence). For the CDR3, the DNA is TGTGCCTGGAGTGTACTAGCAATTAAAGAGACCCAGTACTTC. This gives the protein CAWSVLAIKETQYF.

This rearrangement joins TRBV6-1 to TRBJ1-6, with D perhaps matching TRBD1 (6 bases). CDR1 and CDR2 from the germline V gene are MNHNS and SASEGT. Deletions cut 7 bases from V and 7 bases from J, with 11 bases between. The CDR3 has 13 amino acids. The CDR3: CASTPTGNSPLHF. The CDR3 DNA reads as TGTGCCAGCACCCCCACAGGGAATTCACCCCTCCACTTT.

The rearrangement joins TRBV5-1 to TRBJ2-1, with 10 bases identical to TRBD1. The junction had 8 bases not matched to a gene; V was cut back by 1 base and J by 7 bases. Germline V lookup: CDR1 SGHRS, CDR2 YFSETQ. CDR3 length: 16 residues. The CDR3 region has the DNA TGCGCCAGCAGCTTGAAAGACAGGGGGCGTGATAATGAGCAGTTCTTC. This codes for CASSLKDRGRDNEQFF.

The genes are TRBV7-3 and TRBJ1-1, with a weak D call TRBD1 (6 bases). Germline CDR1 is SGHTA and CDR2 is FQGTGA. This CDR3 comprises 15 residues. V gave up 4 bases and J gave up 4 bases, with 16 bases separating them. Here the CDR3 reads CASSYDGGPSTEAFF. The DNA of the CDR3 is TGTGCCAGCAGCTATGACGGGGGGCCTAGCACTGAAGCTTTCTTT.

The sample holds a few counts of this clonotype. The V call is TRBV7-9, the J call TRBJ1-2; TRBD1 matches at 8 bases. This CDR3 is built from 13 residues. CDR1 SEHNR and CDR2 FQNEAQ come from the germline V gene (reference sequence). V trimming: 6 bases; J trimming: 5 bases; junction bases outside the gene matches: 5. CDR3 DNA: TGTGCCAGCAGGCTAACAGGGGGGTATGGCTACACCTTC. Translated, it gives CASRLTGGYGYTF.

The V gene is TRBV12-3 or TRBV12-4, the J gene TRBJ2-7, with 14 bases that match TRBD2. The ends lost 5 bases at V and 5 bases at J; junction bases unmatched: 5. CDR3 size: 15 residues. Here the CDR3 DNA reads TGTGCCAGCAGTCTGGGGACTAGCGGGAGTAACGAGCAGTACTTC. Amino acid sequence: CASSLGTSGSNEQYF.

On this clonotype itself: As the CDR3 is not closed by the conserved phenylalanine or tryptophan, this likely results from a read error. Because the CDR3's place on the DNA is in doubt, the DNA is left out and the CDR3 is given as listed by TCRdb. Here the CDR3 reads CASSYERPGQVLGGVS. This rearrangement joins TRBV6-2 or TRBV6-3 to TRBJ1-1; the D call in the table, TRBD1, was not verified against the DNA. The CDR3 adds up to 16 amino acids, both ends counted. Germline CDR1 MNHEY, CDR2 SVGEGT.

The CDR3 DNA reads as TGTGCCAGCAGTTCACAGGGGCCCTCCTACAATGAGCAGTTCTTC. Translating gives CASSSQGPSYNEQFF. The chain links TRBV12-3 or TRBV12-4 to TRBJ2-1; 7 positions agree with TRBD1. Unmatched junction bases numbered 3, after V lost 4 bases and J lost 0 bases. This CDR3 is 15 amino acids long.

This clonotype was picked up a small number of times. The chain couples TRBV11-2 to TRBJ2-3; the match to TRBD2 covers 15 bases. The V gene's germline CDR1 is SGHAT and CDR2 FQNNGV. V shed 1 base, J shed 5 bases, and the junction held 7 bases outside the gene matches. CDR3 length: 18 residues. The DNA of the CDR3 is TGTGCCAGCAGCTTAGTCGGGACTAGCGGGAGGAGGAAAGATACGCAGTATTTT. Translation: CASSLVGTSGRRKDTQYF.

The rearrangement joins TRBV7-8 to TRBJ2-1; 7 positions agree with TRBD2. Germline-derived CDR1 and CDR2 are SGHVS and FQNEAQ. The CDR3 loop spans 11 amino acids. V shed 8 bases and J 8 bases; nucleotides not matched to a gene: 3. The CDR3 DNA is TGTGCCAGCCATCGGGGGGATGAGCAGTTCTTC. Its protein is CASHRGDEQFF.

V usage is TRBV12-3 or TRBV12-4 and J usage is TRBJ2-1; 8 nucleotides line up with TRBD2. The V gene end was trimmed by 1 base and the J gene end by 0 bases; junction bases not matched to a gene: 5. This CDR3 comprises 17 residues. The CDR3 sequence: CASSLELAVSSYNEQFF. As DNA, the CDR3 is TGTGCCAGCAGTTTAGAACTAGCGGTGAGCTCCTACAATGAGCAGTTCTTC.

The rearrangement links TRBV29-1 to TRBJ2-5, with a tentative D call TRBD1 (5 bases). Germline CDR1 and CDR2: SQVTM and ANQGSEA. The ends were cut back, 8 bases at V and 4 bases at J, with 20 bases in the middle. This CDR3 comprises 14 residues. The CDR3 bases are TGCAGCTTGGAAGGGGCAGGCTTATCAGAGACCCAGTACTTC. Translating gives CSLEGAGLSETQYF.

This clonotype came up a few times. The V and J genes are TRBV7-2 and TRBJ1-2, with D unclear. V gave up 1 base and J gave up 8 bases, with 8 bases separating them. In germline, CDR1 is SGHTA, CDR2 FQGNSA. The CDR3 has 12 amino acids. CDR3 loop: CASSLVVQGYTF. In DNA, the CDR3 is TGTGCCAGCAGCTTAGTGGTTCAGGGCTACACCTTC.

DNA of the CDR3: TGCAGTGCTTCGGACAGGGGAGAGACCCAGTACTTC. Residues: CSASDRGETQYF. The gene calls are TRBV20-1 and TRBJ2-5; 9 positions match TRBD1. The CDR3 runs 12 residues. In germline, CDR1 is DFQATT, CDR2 SNEGSKA (reference sequence). The J segment lost 4 bases and the V segment lost 5 bases, leaving 2 bases of the junction unmatched.

CDR3 amino acids: CSAVPDSRSGYTF. The CDR3 DNA is TGCAGTGCGGTCCCGGACAGCAGGTCTGGCTACACCTTC. The genes are TRBV20-1 and TRBJ1-2; perhaps TRBD1 as D (6 bases). Germline V gene sequence: CDR1 DFQATT, CDR2 SNEGSKA (reference sequence). This CDR3 has 13 amino acids. The germline V and J ends were trimmed by 6 bases and 7 bases, with 18 bases remaining between them.

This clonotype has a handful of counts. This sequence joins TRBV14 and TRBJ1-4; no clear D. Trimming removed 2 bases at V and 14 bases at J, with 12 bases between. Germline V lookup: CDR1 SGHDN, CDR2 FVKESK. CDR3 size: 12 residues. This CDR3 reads CASSQSSWLLFF. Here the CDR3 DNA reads TGTGCCAGCAGCCAAAGTTCGTGGCTTCTGTTTTTT.

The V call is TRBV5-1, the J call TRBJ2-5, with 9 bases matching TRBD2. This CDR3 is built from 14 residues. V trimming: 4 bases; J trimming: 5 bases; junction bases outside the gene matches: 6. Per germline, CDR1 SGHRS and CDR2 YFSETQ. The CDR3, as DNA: TGCGCCAGCAGCCCTAGCGGGATTGTGGAGACCCAGTACTTC. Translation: CASSPSGIVETQYF.

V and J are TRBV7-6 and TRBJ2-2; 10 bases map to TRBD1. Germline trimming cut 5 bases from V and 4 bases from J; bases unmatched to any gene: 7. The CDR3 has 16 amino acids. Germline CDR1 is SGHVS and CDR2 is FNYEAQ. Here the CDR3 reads CASSAQTGGFTGELFF. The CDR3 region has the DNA TGTGCCAGCAGCGCCCAGACAGGGGGCTTCACCGGGGAGCTGTTTTTT. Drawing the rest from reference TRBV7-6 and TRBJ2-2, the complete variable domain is GAGVSQSPRYKVTKRGQDVALRCDPISGHVSLYWYRQALGQGPEFLTYFNYEAQQDKSGLPNDRFSAERPEGSISTLTIQRTEQRDSAMYRCASSAQTGGFTGELFFGEGSRLTVL.

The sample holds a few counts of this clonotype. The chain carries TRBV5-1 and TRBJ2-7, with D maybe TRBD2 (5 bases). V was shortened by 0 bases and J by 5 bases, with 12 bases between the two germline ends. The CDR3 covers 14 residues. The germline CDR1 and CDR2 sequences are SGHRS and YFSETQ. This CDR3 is CASSLVQFGNEQYF. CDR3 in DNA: TGCGCCAGCAGCTTGGTACAGTTCGGGAACGAGCAGTACTTC.